The 25 T cell receptor beta chains below were found in one sample sequenced in a study of Tregs in tolerant kidney transplant recipients. The table came from immunoSEQ multiplex PCR; TCRdb's copy has only in-frame clones and leaves some out. This table holds fewer than 55,000 clones. This material consisted of CD4+ T cells from blood, taken before the transplant. These receptors were taken from a human donor who received a combined kidney and bone marrow transplant.

With respect to this clone: The sequence runs out 3 residues before the end of the CDR3; the remainder is reconstructed from the germline J gene. V and J are TRBV6-2 or TRBV6-3 and TRBJ1-1; maybe TRBD1 (6 bases). Looked up from germline, CDR1 is MNHEY and CDR2 is SVGEGT. The germline V and J ends were trimmed by 5 bases and 3 bases, with 16 bases remaining between them. The CDR3 runs to 15 residues. The CDR3 spells CASSPRGRRDTEAFF. The DNA read from the CDR3 is TGTGCCAGCAGTCCAAGGGGGAGACGGGACACTGAA.

In regard to this clone: The read comes to an end 3 residues before the CDR3 does, leaving the germline J gene to fill in the end. The chain links TRBV2 to TRBJ1-5; a possible D gene is TRBD1 (6 bases). CDR1 and CDR2 from the germline V gene are SNHLY and FYNNEI. The CDR3 length is 15 residues. V lost 5 bases, J lost 5 bases, and 16 bases lay in between. The covered CDR3 bases are TGTGCCAGCAGTAAGCAGGGGATTCCCGATCAGCCC. It yields the protein CASSKQGIPDQP. The full-length CDR3 reads as CASSKQGIPDQPQHF.

Here the CDR3 reads CASSSMGRSYEQYF. The sequenced CDR3 bases are TGTGCCAGCAGTTCAATGGGGCGCTCCTACGAG. The chain joins TRBV6-2 or TRBV6-3 to TRBJ2-7; D is perhaps TRBD1 (5 bases). The sequenced fragment ends 3 residues before the CDR3 boundary, so the rest is inferred from the germline J gene. The CDR3 extends over 14 amino acids. Germline-derived CDR1 and CDR2 are MNHEY and SVGEGT. V was clipped by 4 bases and J by 0 bases, with 10 bases between them.

A note on this clone: Read coverage stops 3 residues before the CDR3 terminus; the germline J gene supplies the remainder. This chain links TRBV5-1 with TRBJ1-4, with 7 bases aligning to TRBD1. This CDR3 spans 19 amino acids. Germline assignment: CDR1 SGHRS and CDR2 YFSETQ. The ends lost 0 bases at V and 0 bases at J; junction bases unmatched: 11. Here the CDR3 reads CASSLAGAGGSPTNEKLFF. The sequenced part of the CDR3 DNA is TGCGCCAGCAGCTTGGCCGGGGCAGGGGGATCCCCAACTAATGAAAAA.

As for this clone: The read gets to within 3 residues of the CDR3 end, and the germline J gene fills in the rest. The rearrangement uses TRBV19 and TRBJ1-4, with 8 bases aligning to TRBD1. The CDR3 has 15 amino acids. CDR1 is LNHDA and CDR2 is SQIVND in the germline V gene (reference sequence). The junction had 6 bases not matched to a gene; V was cut back by 4 bases and J by 5 bases. CDR3 DNA (partial): TGTGCCAGTAGTAGAGGACAGGGTTACAATGAAAAA. It codes for CASSRGQGYNEK. The full CDR3 reads CASSRGQGYNEKLFF.

Notes on this clone: The read terminates 3 residues ahead of where the CDR3 ends, so the germline J gene completes it. This sequence joins TRBV6-2 or TRBV6-3 and TRBJ1-5; 7 positions agree with TRBD1. V shed 5 bases and J 5 bases; nucleotides not matched to a gene: 3. CDR1 and CDR2 from the germline V gene are MNHEY and SVGEGT. The CDR3 runs to 13 residues. Partial CDR3 DNA: TGTGCCAGCAGTATACAGGGGTATCAGCCC. Translating it yields CASSIQGYQP. The CDR3 reads in full as CASSIQGYQPQHF.

About this clone itself: The observed sequence ends 3 residues before the CDR3 terminus, with the missing tail filled in from the germline J gene. The genes are TRBV19 and TRBJ2-3; 7 nucleotides align to TRBD1. The CDR3 contains 15 residues. The germline gives CDR1 LNHDA, CDR2 SQIVND (reference sequence). V trimming: 6 bases; J trimming: 5 bases; junction bases outside the gene matches: 11. CDR3 protein: CASSPLRGQKDTQYF. The CDR3 DNA, read in part, is TGTGCCAGTAGCCCCCTGAGGGGGCAGAAAGATACG.

A word on this clone: Sequencing ends 3 residues short of the CDR3 end; the germline J gene provides the rest. V gene TRBV2 combines with J gene TRBJ1-6; a weak D match, TRBD1 (6 bases). Germline V gene lookup returns CDR1 SNHLY and CDR2 FYNNEI. This CDR3 contains 13 residues. The DNA read from the CDR3 is TGTGCCAGCAGTGTTGGGGGGGCGAGCTCC. Translated, it gives CASSVGGASS. Given in full, the CDR3 is CASSVGGASSLHF.

Notes on this clone: The read terminates 3 residues before the CDR3 end, so the remaining end is supplied by the germline J gene. This chain joins TRBV14 and TRBJ2-5; D perhaps matches TRBD2 (5 bases). CDR1 is SGHDN and CDR2 is FVKESK in the germline V gene. This CDR3 region has 15 residues. The V end was cut by 1 base, the J end by 5 bases, with 14 bases between. Partial CDR3 DNA: TGTGCCAGCAGCCAAGGGAGTGGGCAGCGGGAGACC. Encoded protein: CASSQGSGQRET. The full CDR3 protein reads CASSQGSGQRETQYF.

To note about this clone: The CDR3 end is not reached by the read, which stops 3 residues before it; the germline J gene fills it in. The V gene is TRBV7-9, the J gene TRBJ2-7, with TRBD1 identical over 9 bases. CDR3 size: 15 residues. V was pared by 5 bases and J by 4 bases, with 9 bases of the junction left unmatched. Germline V gene lookup returns CDR1 SEHNR and CDR2 FQNEAQ (reference sequence). The CDR3 protein is CASSQVQGAVYEQYF. Incomplete CDR3 DNA: TGTGCCAGCAGCCAAGTACAGGGGGCCGTTTACGAG. Variable domain in full (rest from reference TRBV7-9 and TRBJ2-7): DTGVSQNPRHKITKRGQNVTFRCDPISEHNRLYWYRQTLGQGPEFLTYFQNEAQLEKSRLLSDRFSAERPKGSFSTLEIQRTEQGDSAMYLCASSQVQGAVYEQYFGPGTRLTVT.

CDR3 DNA, as far as it was read: TGCAGTGTAATACCCATCATCAGGACAGGCCTTGACTCCGGGGAGACC. Translated: CSVIPIIRTGLDSGET. The entire CDR3 reads CSVIPIIRTGLDSGETQYF. The chain couples TRBV20-1 to TRBJ2-5; 7 positions agree with TRBD1. The CDR3 end lies 3 residues beyond the end of the read and is filled in from the germline J gene. Trimming at V came to 7 bases and at J to 5 bases, leaving 28 bases not matched to a gene. The CDR3 is made up of 19 amino acids. CDR1 is DFQATT and CDR2 is SNEGSKA in the germline V gene (reference sequence).

Concerning this clone: Sequencing ends 3 residues short of the CDR3 end; the germline J gene provides the rest. The gene calls are TRBV30 and TRBJ1-1; 8 positions agree with TRBD1. There are 14 residues in the CDR3. Germline lookup yields CDR1 GTSNPN and CDR2 SVGIG (reference sequence). With 3 bases clipped from V and 4 bases from J, the junction kept 7 bases outside the gene matches. CDR3 sequence reads: CAWSPGQGTTEAFF. The part of the CDR3 DNA that was read is TGTGCCTGGAGCCCTGGACAGGGTACCACTGAA. The whole variable domain, remainder taken from reference TRBV30 and TRBJ1-1, is SQTIHQWPATLVQPVGSPLSLECTVEGTSNPNLYWYRQAAGRGLQLLFYSVGIGQISSEVPQNLSASRPQDRQFILSSKKLLLSDSGFYLCAWSPGQGTTEAFFGQGTRLTVV.

The CDR3 spells CASSPGQYEKLFF. The sequenced CDR3 bases are TGTGCCAGCAGTCCCGGACAGTATGAAAAA. The chain joins TRBV2 to TRBJ1-4; tentative D call: TRBD1 (6 bases). The read ends 3 residues shy of where the CDR3 ends; the end is completed using the germline J gene. The CDR3 runs to 13 residues. Deletions cut 5 bases from V and 6 bases from J, with 10 bases between. The V gene's germline CDR1 is SNHLY and CDR2 FYNNEI. The full variable domain, in which reference TRBV2 and TRBJ1-4 provide the parts outside the CDR3, is EPEVTQTPSHQVTQMGQEVILRCVPISNHLYFYWYRQILGQKVEFLVSFYNNEISEKSEIFDDQFSVERPDGSNFTLKIRSTKLEDSAMYFCASSPGQYEKLFFGSGTQLSVL.

To note about this clone: Sequencing ends 3 residues short of the CDR3 end; the germline J gene provides the rest. This sequence joins TRBV7-2 and TRBJ2-7, with TRBD2 as a possible D gene (7 bases). The CDR3 has 15 amino acids. From germline, CDR1 is SGHTA and CDR2 FQGNSA. Trimming left V 2 bases short and J 3 bases short, with 14 bases between. CDR3 bases read: TGTGCCAGCAGCTTATTGCGGGGGCCCTACTACGAG. Encoded protein: CASSLLRGPYYE. The complete CDR3 sequence is CASSLLRGPYYEQYF. The whole variable domain, remainder taken from reference TRBV7-2 and TRBJ2-7, is GAGVSQSPSNKVTEKGKDVELRCDPISGHTALYWYRQSLGQGLEFLIYFQGNSAPDKSGLPSDRFSAERTGGSVSTLTIQRTQQEDSAVYLCASSLLRGPYYEQYFGPGTRLTVT.

With regard to this clone: The CDR3 extends 3 residues past the end of the read, so its final part is completed from the germline J gene. V usage is TRBV19 and J usage is TRBJ2-7; TRBD2 aligns across 7 bases. V trimming: 0 bases; J trimming: 1 base; junction bases outside the gene matches: 6. The CDR3 is 16 residues long. Germline assignment: CDR1 LNHDA and CDR2 SQIVND (reference sequence). The chain's CDR3 is CASSIDLLAPSYEQYF. CDR3 bases read: TGTGCCAGTAGTATAGACCTACTAGCGCCTTCCTACGAG.

Notes on this clone: Read coverage stops 3 residues before the CDR3 terminus; the germline J gene supplies the remainder. The chain employs TRBV7-2 and TRBJ2-7, with TRBD2 matching over 9 bases. V gave up 5 bases and J gave up 4 bases; unmatched junction bases: 9. CDR1 and CDR2 (germline): SGHTA, FQGNSA. The CDR3 is 15 residues long. CDR3 protein: CASSQTGTSMYEQYF. CDR3 bases read: TGTGCCAGCAGCCAGACCGGGACTAGCATGTACGAG.

With respect to this clone: Read data end 3 residues before the CDR3 end; the end is taken from the germline J gene. This rearrangement joins TRBV7-2 to TRBJ1-2; 8 nucleotides match TRBD1. The germline gives CDR1 SGHTA, CDR2 FQGNSA. This CDR3 spans 13 amino acids. Incomplete CDR3 DNA: TGTGCCAGCAGCGACGCGGCAGGGGGCAAA. Residues: CASSDAAGGK. The CDR3 reads in full as CASSDAAGGKYTF.

As for this clone: Compared with germline, one end of the junction differs, possibly owing to a read error. The CDR3 end lies 3 residues beyond the end of the read and is filled in from the germline J gene. V usage is TRBV29-1 and J usage is TRBJ2-3, with 8 bases identical to TRBD2. The CDR3 has 15 amino acids. Germline CDR1 and CDR2: SQVTM and ANQGSEA. The chain's CDR3 is CSVEFGRTSRDTQYF. The sequenced CDR3 bases are TGCAGCGTTGAATTCGGTCGGACTAGCAGAGATACG.

As to this clone: The read halts 3 residues ahead of the CDR3 end, with the missing end drawn from the germline J gene. This chain connects TRBV7-9 to TRBJ1-1; D not resolved. Trimming removed 1 base at V and 2 bases at J, with 5 bases between. The germline CDR1 and CDR2 sequences are SEHNR and FQNEAQ (reference sequence). The CDR3 sequence is 13 residues long. The part of the CDR3 DNA that was read is TGTGCCAGCAGCTTAGAGGCTAACACTGAA. Residues: CASSLEANTE. In full, the CDR3 is CASSLEANTEAFF. The whole variable domain, filled in from reference TRBV7-9 and TRBJ1-1, reads DTGVSQNPRHKITKRGQNVTFRCDPISEHNRLYWYRQTLGQGPEFLTYFQNEAQLEKSRLLSDRFSAERPKGSFSTLEIQRTEQGDSAMYLCASSLEANTEAFFGQGTRLTVV.

As for this clone: The junction and the germline gene differ at one end; a read error may be behind it. The missing CDR3 end, 3 residues past where the read stops, is filled in from the germline J gene. The J gene is TRBJ1-2, the V gene TRBV29-1, with D maybe TRBD1 (6 bases). CDR3 length equals 14 residues. Germline V gene data show CDR1 as SQVTM and CDR2 as ANQGSEA. The CDR3 DNA, read in part, is TGCAGCGCTGAAATAGCGGGGGCCTCCTACGAC. It is translated as CSAEIAGASYD. The CDR3 in full is CSAEIAGASYDYTF. Full variable domain (remainder filled in from reference TRBV29-1 and TRBJ1-2): SAVISQKPSRDICQRGTSLTIQCQVDSQVTMMFWYRQQPGQSLTLIATANQGSEATYESGFVIDKFPISRPNLTFSTLTVSNMSPEDSSIYLCSAEIAGASYDYTFGSGTRLTVV.

In the case of this clone: The CDR3 end falls 3 residues outside the read, so it is completed with the germline J gene. The chain joins TRBV19 to TRBJ2-1; D possibly corresponds to TRBD1 (5 bases). CDR3 length: 15 residues. Trimming stripped 3 bases from V and 0 bases from J, with 9 bases between. Germline values: CDR1 LNHDA, CDR2 SQIVND (reference sequence). The CDR3 protein is CASSIRVSSYNEQFF. CDR3 DNA, as far as it was read: TGTGCCAGTAGTATCAGGGTCAGCTCCTACAATGAG.

As concerns this clone: The read finishes 3 residues shy of the CDR3 end, and the germline J gene is used to complete it. The chain combines TRBV29-1 with TRBJ2-5; 13 bases align to TRBD2. The CDR3 runs 15 residues. Germline lookup yields CDR1 SQVTM and CDR2 ANQGSEA. Trimming removed 7 bases from V and 4 bases from J; junction bases left unmatched: 9. CDR3 DNA (partial): TGCAGCGGAACTAGCGGGAGGGCGATAGGAGAGACC. Its translation is CSGTSGRAIGET. The entire CDR3 protein reads CSGTSGRAIGETQYF.

With regard to this clone: The read finishes 3 residues shy of the CDR3 end, and the germline J gene is used to complete it. The chain links TRBV20-1 to TRBJ1-4, with a weak D call TRBD1 (5 bases). With 3 bases removed from V and 5 bases from J, the gap between germline ends came to 13 bases. The germline V gene has CDR1 DFQATT and CDR2 SNEGSKA (reference sequence). There are 14 residues in the CDR3. The CDR3 sequence is CSARQGLGNEKLFF. The sequenced part of the CDR3 DNA is TGCAGTGCTAGGCAGGGTTTGGGGAATGAAAAA.

As concerns this clone: With the read ending 3 residues before the CDR3 end, the germline J gene is used to fill in that end. The V gene is TRBV30, the J gene TRBJ1-5; D is perhaps TRBD1 (5 bases). V was shortened by 3 bases and J by 4 bases, with 16 bases between the two germline ends. The CDR3 runs to 15 residues. The germline CDR1 and CDR2 sequences are GTSNPN and SVGIG (reference sequence). The CDR3 DNA, read in part, is TGTGCCTGGAGATCGACCGGGACTCAGAATCAGCCC. The encoded protein is CAWRSTGTQNQP. The CDR3 in full is CAWRSTGTQNQPQHF.

On this clone itself: Read sequence stops 3 residues before the CDR3 end, and the germline J gene provides the missing end. J is TRBJ1-1 and V is TRBV18, with TRBD1 matching 8 bases. After removal of 4 bases from V and 4 bases from J, the junction contained 5 bases not matched to a gene. The CDR3 length is 14 residues. CDR1 and CDR2 (germline): KGHSH, LQKENI. CDR3 sequence: CASSLQTGGTEAFF. The part of the CDR3 DNA that was read is TGTGCCAGCTCACTTCAAACAGGGGGCACTGAA.